This passage covers 32 T cell receptor beta chains from one sample sequenced in a study of CD8+ T cells in alopecia areata (dated by TCRdb to between 2017 and 2018). Library generation was performed with the immunoSEQ multiplex PCR assay. RNA was extracted from all samples and reverse transcribed into cDNA as template for TCR sequencing. TCRdb provides this immuneACCESS table in a form limited to in-frame rearrangements. Some clones are lacking; in checked studies, under half of them reflect an unresolved V gene, and why the rest are absent is not known. This sample comprises about 150,000 clones, over 45% of them detected only once. The biggest ten clones account for around 7% of the sample. Input material: CD4+ T cells sorted from blood. The source of these receptors is a human donor with alopecia areata.

This chain joins TRBV18 and TRBJ2-3; D unclear. This CDR3 contains 13 residues. Trimming shortened V by 4 bases and J by 5 bases, and 10 bases separated the two germline ends. CDR1 and CDR2 (germline): KGHSH, LQKENI. The CDR3 protein is CASSLQEGDTQYF. The CDR3 DNA follows: TGTGCCAGCTCACTTCAAGAAGGAGATACGCAGTATTTT.

This rearrangement joins TRBV18 to TRBJ2-7; 11 bases are shared with TRBD2. Germline assignment: CDR1 KGHSH and CDR2 LQKENI. The CDR3 sequence is 14 residues long. Trimming at V came to 3 bases and at J to 7 bases, leaving 5 bases not matched to a gene. The CDR3 nucleotides read TGTGCCAGCTCACCGGCACTAGCGGGAGAAGAGCAGTACTTC. It specifies CASSPALAGEEQYF.

This clone turned up a few times. The genes are TRBV29-1 and TRBJ2-7; D assignment may be TRBD1 or TRBD2 (5 bases each). CDR3 length: 14 residues. Germline V gives CDR1 SQVTM, CDR2 ANQGSEA. With 4 bases removed from V and 4 bases from J, the gap between germline ends came to 17 bases. For the CDR3, the DNA is TGCAGCGTTGGTTGGGGGAAGGCCCCATACGAGCAGTACTTC. As protein: CSVGWGKAPYEQYF.

A few counts support this clone. This chain uses TRBV2 with TRBJ2-7; 13 nucleotides align to TRBD2. Germline lookup yields CDR1 SNHLY and CDR2 FYNNEI. The CDR3 loop spans 17 amino acids. The junction had 10 bases not matched to a gene; V was cut back by 3 bases and J by 5 bases. The CDR3 DNA is TGTGCCAGCAGTGATGGGGTCGGACTAGCGGGAGCCCACGAGCAGTACTTC. Translation: CASSDGVGLAGAHEQYF.

The chain joins TRBV5-4 to TRBJ1-1, with a tentative D call TRBD1 (6 bases). Trimming cost V 6 bases and J 1 base, with 10 bases left between them. CDR3 length: 13 residues. Germline CDR1 is SGHNT and CDR2 is YYREEE (reference sequence). The CDR3: CASKAGENTEAFF. The CDR3 nucleotides are TGTGCCAGCAAGGCAGGGGAGAACACTGAAGCTTTCTTT.

The table lists this clone with a few counts. V gene TRBV28 combines with J gene TRBJ2-3; 7 bases agree with TRBD1. CDR3 length equals 11 residues. CDR1 and CDR2 from the germline V gene are MDHEN and SYDVKM. Germline trimming cut 3 bases from V and 13 bases from J; bases unmatched to any gene: 4. This CDR3 is CASSFGTAKYF. Written as DNA, the CDR3 is TGTGCCAGCAGTTTCGGGACAGCGAAGTATTTT. The complete variable domain, with remaining parts taken from reference TRBV28 and TRBJ2-3, reads DVKVTQSSRYLVKRTGEKVFLECVQDMDHENMFWYRQDPGLGLRLIYFSYDVKMKEKGDIPEGYSVSREKKERFSLILESASTNQTSMYLCASSFGTAKYFGPGTRLTVL.

CDR3 protein: CASSSGINNEQFF. In nucleotides, the CDR3 is TGTGCCAGCAGCTCCGGGATCAACAATGAGCAGTTCTTC. The chain employs TRBV11-2 and TRBJ2-1, with D possibly matching TRBD2 (5 bases). The CDR3 is made up of 13 amino acids. Per the germline V gene, CDR1 is SGHAT and CDR2 is FQNNGV. Trimming took off 4 bases at V and 5 bases at J, with 9 bases between the two ends.

This clone appeared once. The V gene is TRBV2, the J gene TRBJ1-2; D is unresolved. Germline CDR1 reads SNHLY; CDR2 reads FYNNEI. This CDR3 spans 14 amino acids. V was cut by 1 base and J by 1 base, with 7 bases left in between. The CDR3: CASSEGRHNYGYTF. The DNA of the CDR3 is TGTGCCAGCAGTGAAGGAAGGCATAACTATGGCTACACCTTC.

This chain links TRBV4-1 with TRBJ1-4, with D unclear. Looked up from germline, CDR1 is MGHRA and CDR2 is YSYEKL. V was pared by 4 bases and J by 7 bases, with 19 bases between. The CDR3 runs to 16 residues. The CDR3 reads CASSPGRGKDLEKLFF. DNA of the CDR3: TGCGCCAGCAGCCCCGGACGCGGAAAGGACCTTGAAAAACTGTTTTTT.

This clone was seen only a few times. V gene TRBV30 combines with J gene TRBJ2-3; the match to TRBD2 covers 7 bases. From germline, CDR1 is GTSNPN and CDR2 SVGIG (reference sequence). Losses at the gene ends were 2 bases for V and 5 bases for J; bases not matched to a gene: 4. CDR3 length equals 13 residues. The CDR3 here is CAWSRRERDTQYF. The CDR3 nucleotides read TGTGCCTGGAGTCGGCGGGAGAGAGATACGCAGTATTTT. The variable domain in full, with the rest retrieved from reference TRBV30 and TRBJ2-3, is SQTIHQWPATLVQPVGSPLSLECTVEGTSNPNLYWYRQAAGRGLQLLFYSVGIGQISSEVPQNLSASRPQDRQFILSSKKLLLSDSGFYLCAWSRRERDTQYFGPGTRLTVL.

This clone was found a few times. This rearrangement joins TRBV7-8 to TRBJ1-5; TRBD1 might be the D (5 bases). V dropped 2 bases and J dropped 1 base, with 9 bases sitting between them. CDR1 and CDR2 (germline): SGHVS, FQNEAQ. The CDR3 runs to 15 residues. The CDR3: CASSLSRVSNQPQHF. The CDR3 coding sequence is TGTGCCAGCAGCTTAAGCAGGGTCAGCAATCAGCCCCAGCATTTT.

Concerning this clone: Within the sample, other DNA sequences also encode this same CDR3. The genes are TRBV30 and TRBJ2-1; 12 bases align to TRBD2. This CDR3 is built from 15 residues. Germline CDR1 reads GTSNPN; CDR2 reads SVGIG (reference sequence). V shed 3 bases and J 4 bases; nucleotides not matched to a gene: 4. CDR3 DNA sequence: TGTGCCTGGAGCCCGGGACTAGCGGGTTACAATGAGCAGTTCTTC. Its protein is CAWSPGLAGYNEQFF.

The J gene is TRBJ2-7, the V gene TRBV27; 8 bases line up with TRBD1. CDR1 and CDR2 (germline): MNHEY, SMNVEV (reference sequence). The CDR3 is 15 residues long. The ends lost 4 bases at V and 2 bases at J; junction bases unmatched: 7. CDR3: CASSSSHRGTYEQYF. CDR3 coding DNA: TGTGCCAGCAGTTCGTCCCACAGGGGGACCTACGAGCAGTACTTC.

This clone was observed many times. The rearrangement links TRBV7-2 to TRBJ2-5; D not resolved. The V gene lost 4 bases and the J gene lost 5 bases, with 5 bases spanning the gap. CDR1 SGHTA and CDR2 FQGNSA come from the germline V gene. The CDR3 consists of 11 residues. The CDR3 loop is CASSWLETQYF. The CDR3 DNA is TGTGCCAGCAGCTGGTTGGAGACCCAGTACTTC.

The V and J genes are TRBV5-1 and TRBJ1-4, with D hard to call. V dropped 2 bases and J dropped 12 bases, with 11 bases sitting between them. The CDR3 spans 12 residues. Germline lookup yields CDR1 SGHRS and CDR2 YFSETQ. CDR3 DNA sequence: TGCGCCAGCAGCTTCGTGGGAGAGGAACTGTTTTTT. Its protein is CASSFVGEELFF.

The chain joins TRBV7-3 to TRBJ2-1, with TRBD2 matching over 11 bases. The CDR3 covers 15 residues. Losses at the gene ends were 1 base for V and 9 bases for J; bases not matched to a gene: 5. Germline CDR1 is SGHTA and CDR2 is FQGTGA. This chain's CDR3 is CASSLRGSGRGEQFF. The CDR3 coding sequence is TGTGCCAGCAGCTTAAGAGGTAGCGGGAGGGGTGAGCAGTTCTTC. Looking up the rest from reference TRBV7-3 and TRBJ2-1 gives the full variable domain: GAGVSQTPSNKVTEKGKYVELRCDPISGHTALYWYRQSLGQGPEFLIYFQGTGAADDSGLPNDRFFAVRPEGSVSTLKIQRTERGDSAVYLCASSLRGSGRGEQFFGPGTRLTVL.

The V and J genes are TRBV4-1 and TRBJ2-3, with 8 nucleotides matching TRBD2. V shed 1 base and J 3 bases; nucleotides not matched to a gene: 0. The CDR3 sequence is 14 residues long. Germline V gene sequence: CDR1 MGHRA, CDR2 YSYEKL. CDR3 in amino acids: CASSQASGTDTQYF. CDR3 DNA: TGCGCCAGCAGCCAAGCTAGCGGGACAGATACGCAGTATTTT.

This clone was seen a few times. J is TRBJ2-3 and V is TRBV29-1; 8 nucleotides line up with TRBD2. V lost 3 bases and J lost 5; bases outside the gene matches: 10. CDR1 and CDR2 (germline): SQVTM, ANQGSEA. The length of the CDR3 is 15 residues. The CDR3 protein is CSVEWLAGSLDTQYF. The CDR3 coding sequence is TGCAGCGTTGAGTGGCTAGCGGGCTCGTTAGATACGCAGTATTTT.

The chain carries TRBV27 and TRBJ1-2, with a possible D match to TRBD1 (5 bases). The CDR3 runs 13 residues. Germline V gene data show CDR1 as MNHEY and CDR2 as SMNVEV (reference sequence). Trimming stripped 6 bases from V and 6 bases from J, with 14 bases between. DNA of the CDR3: TGTGCCAGCAGCCGGCCCGGGGCAGATGGCTACACCTTC. It codes for CASSRPGADGYTF.

The rearrangement uses TRBV2 and TRBJ2-7, with 13 bases matching TRBD2. After removal of 6 bases from V and 4 bases from J, the junction contained 6 bases not matched to a gene. Per germline, CDR1 SNHLY and CDR2 FYNNEI. The CDR3 spans 15 residues. The CDR3 bases are TGTGCCAGCAGAGGACTAGCGGGAGTTCTTTACGAGCAGTACTTC. Its protein product is CASRGLAGVLYEQYF. Combining the CDR3 with reference TRBV2 and TRBJ2-7 gives the whole variable domain EPEVTQTPSHQVTQMGQEVILRCVPISNHLYFYWYRQILGQKVEFLVSFYNNEISEKSEIFDDQFSVERPDGSNFTLKIRSTKLEDSAMYFCASRGLAGVLYEQYFGPGTRLTVT.

This clone turned up a few times. J is TRBJ1-5 and V is TRBV2; perhaps TRBD1 as D (5 bases). Trimming left V 6 bases short and J 15 bases short, with 15 bases between. Germline V gene sequence: CDR1 SNHLY, CDR2 FYNNEI. CDR3 length: 11 amino acids. CDR3: CASRYQGGPHF. CDR3 nucleotide sequence: TGTGCCAGCAGGTATCAGGGAGGCCCGCATTTT.

This clone occurred a few times. The gene calls are TRBV29-1 and TRBJ2-7, with 10 bases fitting TRBD2. The CDR3 covers 13 residues. Losses at the gene ends were 6 bases for V and 0 bases for J; bases not matched to a gene: 2. Germline V gene lookup returns CDR1 SQVTM and CDR2 ANQGSEA. The CDR3 nucleotides are TGCAGCGTGGCTAGCGGGAGCTCCTACGAGCAGTACTTC. As protein: CSVASGSSYEQYF.

The rearrangement links TRBV6-4 to TRBJ1-1, with D unresolved. Looked up from germline, CDR1 is MRHNA and CDR2 is SNTAGT. The CDR3 totals 14 residues. The V end was cut by 5 bases, the J end by 5 bases, with 15 bases between. This CDR3 is CASSQTPGETEAFF. The CDR3 DNA reads TGTGCCAGCAGTCAGACCCCCGGGGAAACTGAAGCTTTCTTT.

The chain links TRBV27 to TRBJ2-2, with 10 bases matching TRBD2. Germline V CDR1 and CDR2: MNHEY, SMNVEV (reference sequence). This CDR3 has 15 residues. With 3 bases clipped from V and 6 bases from J, the junction kept 4 bases outside the gene matches. CDR3 amino acids: CASSFRAGGPGELFF. The CDR3 DNA follows: TGTGCCAGCAGTTTTCGAGCGGGAGGGCCCGGGGAGCTGTTTTTT.

The J gene is TRBJ1-2, the V gene TRBV4-1; D is uncertain. The CDR3 runs to 13 residues. V was shortened by 1 base and J by 4 bases, with 7 bases between the two germline ends. CDR1 MGHRA and CDR2 YSYEKL come from the germline V gene. The CDR3 DNA sequence: TGCGCCAGCAGCCAAGGGAAGGGCTATGGCTACACCTTC. This sequence encodes CASSQGKGYGYTF.

The V and J genes are TRBV5-1 and TRBJ2-3; 8 nucleotides agree with TRBD2. V shed 1 base and J 0 bases; nucleotides not matched to a gene: 4. This CDR3 contains 16 residues. Germline lookup yields CDR1 SGHRS and CDR2 YFSETQ. The CDR3 region has the DNA TGCGCCAGCAGCTTGTCAGCGGGAGTAAGCACAGATACGCAGTATTTT. This translates into CASSLSAGVSTDTQYF.

This clone was counted a few times. The gene calls are TRBV13 and TRBJ2-7; tentative D call: TRBD2 (5 bases). V lost 5 bases and J lost 6, with 14 bases in between. The CDR3 is made up of 13 amino acids. The germline V gene has CDR1 PRHDT and CDR2 FYEKMQ (reference sequence). CDR3 protein: CASSLRGGFEQYF. CDR3 DNA sequence: TGTGCCAGCAGCCTTCGGGGTGGGTTCGAGCAGTACTTC.

This chain links TRBV5-4 with TRBJ2-5; D gene ambiguous. CDR1 and CDR2 from the germline V gene are SGHNT and YYREEE (reference sequence). The CDR3 spans 13 residues. V was clipped by 0 bases and J by 1 base, with 4 bases between them. The CDR3 spells CASSLEPQETQYF. The CDR3 DNA is TGTGCCAGCAGCTTGGAGCCCCAAGAGACCCAGTACTTC. The variable domain in full, completed from reference TRBV5-4 and TRBJ2-5, reads ETGVTQSPTHLIKTRGQQVTLRCSSQSGHNTVSWYQQALGQGPQFIFQYYREEENGRGNFPPRFSGLQFPNYSSELNVNALELDDSALYLCASSLEPQETQYFGPGTRLLVL.

V and J are TRBV2 and TRBJ2-4; D unclear. In germline, CDR1 is SNHLY, CDR2 FYNNEI. The CDR3 sequence is 12 residues long. V lost 6 bases and J 2 bases, leaving 5 bases between the germline ends. The CDR3 protein is CASSGSKNIQYF. CDR3 in DNA: TGTGCCAGCAGCGGGTCCAAAAACATTCAGTACTTC.

This clone was counted a few times. The J gene is TRBJ2-1, the V gene TRBV18; TRBD2 might be the D (5 bases). Germline lookup yields CDR1 KGHSH and CDR2 LQKENI. The V end was cut by 0 bases, the J end by 14 bases, with 20 bases between. The CDR3 loop spans 15 amino acids. The CDR3 sequence: CASSPPELVSSVEFF. For the CDR3, the DNA is TGTGCCAGCTCACCACCGGAACTAGTTTCGTCGGTGGAGTTCTTC.

The chain has TRBV11-2 and TRBJ2-5; TRBD2 agrees at 10 bases. CDR3 length: 16 amino acids. Germline assignment: CDR1 SGHAT and CDR2 FQNNGV. The J segment lost 3 bases and the V segment lost 1 base, leaving 5 bases of the junction unmatched. The CDR3 nucleotides are TGTGCCAGCAGCTTAGGGCTCCTAGCGGGAGAAGAGACCCAGTACTTC. Translation: CASSLGLLAGEETQYF.

This clone was seen a handful of times. This chain links TRBV5-1 with TRBJ2-5; no firm D call. The CDR3 runs 14 residues. Trimming took off 5 bases at V and 1 base at J, with 12 bases between the two ends. Germline CDR1 and CDR2: SGHRS and YFSETQ. CDR3 DNA sequence: TGCGCCAGCAGTCCCGGGCGAATCCAAGAGACCCAGTACTTC. Translating it yields CASSPGRIQETQYF.